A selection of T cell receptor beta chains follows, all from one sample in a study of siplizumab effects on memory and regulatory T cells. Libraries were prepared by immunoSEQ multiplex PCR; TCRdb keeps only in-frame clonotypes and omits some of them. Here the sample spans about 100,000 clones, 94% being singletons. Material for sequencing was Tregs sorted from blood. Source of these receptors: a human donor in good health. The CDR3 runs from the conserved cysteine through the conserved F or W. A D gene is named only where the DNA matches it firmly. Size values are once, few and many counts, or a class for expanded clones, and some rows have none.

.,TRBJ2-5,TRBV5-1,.,CASRAGFVETQYF,TGCGCCAGCAGGGCAGGTTTCGTCGAGACCCAGTACTTC
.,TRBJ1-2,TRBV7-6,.,CASRPLQGLYGYTF,TGTGCCAGCAGACCCCTGCAGGGGCTCTATGGCTACACCTTC
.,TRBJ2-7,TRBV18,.,CASSPGGEQYF,TGTGCCAGCTCACCGGGGGGTGAGCAGTACTTC
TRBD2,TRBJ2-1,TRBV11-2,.,CASSLGTSGISYNEQFF,TGTGCCAGCAGCTTAGGTACTAGCGGGATCTCCTACAATGAGCAGTTCTTC
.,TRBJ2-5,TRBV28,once,CATLRPIGSETQYF,TGTGCCACCCTCCGACCCATAGGTAGCGAGACCCAGTACTTC
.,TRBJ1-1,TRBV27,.,CASSWSRQGNTEAFF,TGTGCCAGCAGTTGGAGCAGGCAGGGGAACACTGAAGCTTTCTTT
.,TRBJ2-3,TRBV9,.,CASSVGGRWTDTQYF,TGTGCCAGCAGCGTTGGGGGGCGCTGGACAGATACGCAGTATTTT
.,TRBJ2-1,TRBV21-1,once,CASSKRGSQPGQHFPSSYNEQFF,TGTGCCAGCAGCAAAAGAGGGTCACAGCCGGGACAGCACTTCCCGAGCTCCTACAATGAGCAGTTCTTC
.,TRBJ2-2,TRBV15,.,CATSRVIAGELFF,TGTGCCACCAGCAGAGTAATTGCCGGGGAGCTGTTTTTT
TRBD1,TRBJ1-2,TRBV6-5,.,CASSYSTGAGGYTF,TGTGCCAGCAGTTACTCTACAGGGGCAGGAGGCTACACCTTC
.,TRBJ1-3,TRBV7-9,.,CASRFDRTGNTIYF,TGTGCCAGCAGGTTCGACAGAACTGGAAACACCATATATTTT
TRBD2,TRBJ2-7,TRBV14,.,CASSQQHLAGVSEQYF,TGTGCCAGCAGCCAACAGCATCTAGCGGGAGTAAGCGAGCAGTACTTC
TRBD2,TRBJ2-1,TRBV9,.,CASSVRTGGLIEQFF,TGTGCCAGCAGCGTAAGAACGGGAGGGTTGATTGAGCAGTTCTTC
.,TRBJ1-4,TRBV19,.,CASSPETEKLFF,TGTGCCAGTAGTCCGGAGACAGAAAAACTGTTTTTT
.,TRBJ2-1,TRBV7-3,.,CASSITGSKYNEQFF,TGTGCCAGCAGCATCACAGGGAGTAAGTACAATGAGCAGTTCTTC
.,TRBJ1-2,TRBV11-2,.,CASSHRVSGYTF,TGTGCCAGCAGCCACCGGGTGTCTGGCTACACCTTC
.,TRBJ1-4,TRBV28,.,CASSLWPGAVNEKLFF,TGTGCCAGCAGTTTATGGCCGGGGGCGGTGAATGAAAAACTGTTTTTT
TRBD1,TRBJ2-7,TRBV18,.,CASSPLGQGKGNEQYF,TGTGCCAGCTCACCCCTGGGACAGGGAAAGGGGAACGAGCAGTACTTC
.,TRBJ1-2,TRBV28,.,CASRVQGGHYGYTF,TGTGCCAGCAGAGTACAGGGAGGGCACTATGGCTACACCTTC
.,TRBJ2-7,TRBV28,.,CASKDFSGTEYREQYF,TGTGCCAGCAAAGACTTTAGCGGGACAGAATACCGCGAGCAGTACTTC
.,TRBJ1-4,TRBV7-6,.,CASSSQAVPDEKLFF,TGTGCCAGCAGCTCCCAGGCGGTGCCGGATGAAAAACTGTTTTTT
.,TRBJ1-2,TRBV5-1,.,CASSLLGLKGGYTF,TGCGCCAGCAGCTTGTTGGGCCTCAAGGGCGGCTACACCTTC
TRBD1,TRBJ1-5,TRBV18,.,CASSRTGSLDQPQHF,TGTGCCAGCTCACGGACAGGCTCCCTAGATCAGCCCCAGCATTTT
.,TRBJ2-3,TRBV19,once,CASVAGLGTDTQYF,TGTGCCAGTGTCGCGGGTTTGGGTACAGATACGCAGTATTTT
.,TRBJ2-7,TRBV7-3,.,CASSLPIHEQYF,TGTGCCAGCAGCTTACCCATCCACGAGCAGTACTTC
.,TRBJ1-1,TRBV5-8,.,CASSLVRGARDPITEAFF,TGTGCCAGCAGCTTGGTTCGCGGGGCGAGGGACCCGATCACTGAAGCTTTCTTT
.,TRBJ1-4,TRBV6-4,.,CASTQRVGASPTNEKLFF,TGTGCCAGCACCCAAAGGGTTGGAGCCTCTCCAACTAATGAAAAACTGTTTTTT
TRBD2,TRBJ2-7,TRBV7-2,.,CASSLDYGTSGREQYF,TGTGCCAGCAGCTTAGACTACGGGACTAGCGGGAGAGAGCAGTACTTC